This T cell receptor beta chain came from a study of T cells in Graves' hyperthyroidism and ophthalmopathy. A roughly 9.1 ml volume of fresh peripheral blood provided the PBMCs. This clonotype has only a few counts. Antigen unknown. Overall study results and limits: The model's output predicted ophthalmopathy at a median of about 6.5 months prior to onset.

Amplification yielded TCR beta CDR3 regions, with RNA transcripts as the source. TCR CDR3 underwent first-round RT-PCR with the HTBI primer set. TCRdb reprocessed the multiplex PCR reads via MiXCR and lists one record per CDR3 protein. The data hold about 720,000 distinct CDR3 sequences, with around 17% observed a single time. The CDR3 totals 12 residues. From germline, CDR1 is MDHEN and CDR2 SYDVKM. Deletions cut 10 bases from V and 7 bases from J, with 14 bases between. The rearrangement links TRBV28 to TRBJ2-1; D remains ambiguous. Sequencing was performed on blood. The TCR comes from a man between 18 and 29 years old with Graves' hyperthyroidism. CDR3 loop: CATNSERNEQFF. For the CDR3, the DNA is TGTGCCACCAACTCAGAGAGGAATGAGCAGTTCTTC.